A single sample gave rise to the 28 T cell receptor beta chains below, sequenced in a study of OX40 agonist ivuxolimab in advanced cancers. Profiling relied on immunoSEQ multiplex PCR, and the TCRdb table lists in-frame clones only, not all of them. The sample contains approximately 70,000 clones, 65% to 90% of which appear only once. The sample in question was CD4+ or CD8+ T cells sorted from blood, obtained in a trial of the OX40 agonist ivuxolimab. The origin of the receptors is an adult with an advanced solid tumor such as melanoma, head and neck, liver or kidney cancer.

J is TRBJ1-5 and V is TRBV6-5, with D perhaps TRBD1 (5 bases). The V and J ends lost 6 bases and 8 bases respectively, with 17 bases between them. The V gene's germline CDR1 is MNHEY and CDR2 SVGAGI. The CDR3 is made up of 14 amino acids. DNA of the CDR3: TGTGCCAGCAGGGGGACGGCGCGGGGGGAGCCCCAGCATTTT. Residues: CASRGTARGEPQHF.

The rearrangement joins TRBV6-5 to TRBJ1-1, with 10 bases aligning to TRBD1. Looked up from germline, CDR1 is MNHEY and CDR2 is SVGAGI. J gave up 10 bases and V 4 bases, and 12 bases lay outside the gene matches. CDR3 size: 15 residues. The CDR3 coding sequence is TGTGCCAGCAGTTCCCGGACAGGGGGGAAGGTAGGAGCTTTCTTT. Amino acid sequence: CASSSRTGGKVGAFF.

The chain carries TRBV14 and TRBJ2-3, with D possibly matching TRBD1 (6 bases). CDR1 is SGHDN, CDR2 FVKESK, per germline. The CDR3 sequence is 14 residues long. The V gene lost 1 base and the J gene lost 1 base, with 6 bases spanning the gap. The CDR3 DNA reads as TGTGCCAGCAGCCAAGCAGGGGGCACAGATACGCAGTATTTT. Residues: CASSQAGGTDTQYF.

The chain is built from TRBV4-1 and TRBJ2-2; D is unclear. The CDR3 runs 14 residues. Germline lookup yields CDR1 MGHRA and CDR2 YSYEKL. The V end lost 4 bases, the J end lost 3 bases, and 9 bases lay between the germline ends. The CDR3 is CASSRTRDTGELFF. The CDR3 DNA reads as TGCGCCAGCAGCCGGACCCGAGACACCGGGGAGCTGTTTTTT.

The rearrangement uses TRBV7-6 and TRBJ2-2; D is unresolved. CDR3 length: 15 amino acids. V shed 1 base and J shed 2 bases, with 8 bases lying between them. Germline CDR1 is SGHVS and CDR2 is FNYEAQ. The chain's CDR3 is CASSLDVKNTGELFF. The CDR3 region has the DNA TGTGCCAGCAGCTTAGATGTCAAAAACACCGGGGAGCTGTTTTTT.

J is TRBJ2-1 and V is TRBV6-5; weak D call: TRBD1 (6 bases). CDR1 MNHEY and CDR2 SVGAGI come from the germline V gene. V was clipped by 11 bases and J by 8 bases, with 10 bases between them. The CDR3 runs to 10 residues. CDR3 sequence reads: CAAGADEQFF. The CDR3 nucleotides read TGTGCCGCAGGGGCCGATGAGCAGTTCTTC.

The rearrangement joins TRBV6-4 to TRBJ2-7, with TRBD2 as a possible D gene (7 bases). Germline loops: CDR1 MRHNA, CDR2 SNTAGT. This CDR3 spans 14 amino acids. Trimming pared 4 bases from V and 4 bases from J, leaving 14 bases between. CDR3 DNA: TGTGCCAGCAGTGGGGACGGGGGGCAATACGAGCAGTACTTC. Amino acids: CASSGDGGQYEQYF.

V is TRBV5-5 and J is TRBJ1-2; D gene uncertain. Germline-derived CDR1 and CDR2 are SGHKS and YYEKEE (reference sequence). V shed 1 base and J shed 3 bases, with 7 bases lying between them. CDR3 length: 13 residues. The CDR3 DNA reads as TGTGCCAGCAGCTTGTACTCTGACTATGGCTACACCTTC. This codes for CASSLYSDYGYTF.

J is TRBJ1-3 and V is TRBV7-2; D call uncertain. Trimming removed 5 bases at V and 4 bases at J, with 18 bases between. This CDR3 comprises 16 residues. Germline values: CDR1 SGHTA, CDR2 FQGNSA. CDR3 amino acids: CASSQPPGRVGNTIYF. Here the CDR3 DNA reads TGTGCCAGCAGCCAACCCCCCGGGCGAGTCGGAAACACCATATATTTT.

This chain uses TRBV4-2 with TRBJ1-5, with 7 bases that match TRBD1. V trimming: 3 bases; J trimming: 1 base; junction bases outside the gene matches: 6. This CDR3 region has 16 residues. The germline V gene encodes CDR1 LGHNA and CDR2 YNFKEQ. The CDR3 protein is CASSQPLQGSNQPQHF. The DNA of the CDR3 is TGTGCCAGCAGCCAGCCCCTACAGGGGAGCAATCAGCCCCAGCATTTT.

The rearrangement joins TRBV19 to TRBJ1-1, with D perhaps TRBD1 (6 bases). In germline, CDR1 is LNHDA, CDR2 SQIVND (reference sequence). Trimming pared 6 bases from V and 5 bases from J, leaving 13 bases between. The CDR3 runs 13 residues. CDR3: CASRLQGGTEAFF. The CDR3 bases are TGTGCCAGTAGGCTACAGGGTGGGACTGAAGCTTTCTTT.

The rearrangement joins TRBV2 to TRBJ1-4, with D unclear. The CDR3 contains 14 residues. Germline V lookup: CDR1 SNHLY, CDR2 FYNNEI. Trimming left V 10 bases short and J 5 bases short, with 17 bases between. CDR3 in DNA: TGTGCCATCCTTGGCCGTCAGCTAAATGAAAAACTGTTTTTT. Encoded protein: CAILGRQLNEKLFF. The full variable domain, completed using reference TRBV2 and TRBJ1-4, is EPEVTQTPSHQVTQMGQEVILRCVPISNHLYFYWYRQILGQKVEFLVSFYNNEISEKSEIFDDQFSVERPDGSNFTLKIRSTKLEDSAMYFCAILGRQLNEKLFFGSGTQLSVL.

V is TRBV5-1 and J is TRBJ1-4, with no clear D. V was clipped by 2 bases and J by 5 bases, with 16 bases between them. This CDR3 comprises 16 residues. Germline loops: CDR1 SGHRS, CDR2 YFSETQ. The CDR3 sequence is CASSFSLAAGNEKLFF. CDR3 nucleotides: TGCGCCAGCAGCTTTTCCCTCGCGGCGGGAAATGAAAAACTGTTTTTT.

The V gene is TRBV18, the J gene TRBJ1-3; TRBD1 is a possible D gene (5 bases). This CDR3 is built from 17 residues. V was clipped by 3 bases and J by 0 bases, with 15 bases between them. Per germline, CDR1 KGHSH and CDR2 LQKENI. CDR3 amino acids: CASSPGLRGSSGNTIYF. The CDR3 nucleotides are TGTGCCAGCTCACCTGGCCTCCGGGGGAGCTCTGGAAACACCATATATTTT.

This clone was observed a single time. J is TRBJ1-1 and V is TRBV11-2, with D tentatively TRBD1 (5 bases). This CDR3 has 13 amino acids. The V and J ends lost 8 bases and 6 bases respectively, with 16 bases between them. CDR1 is SGHAT, CDR2 FQNNGV, per germline. The CDR3 here is CASAPGTLAEAFF. CDR3 coding DNA: TGTGCCAGCGCCCCAGGGACCCTAGCTGAAGCTTTCTTT.

The rearrangement uses TRBV7-8 and TRBJ2-5; 11 nucleotides match TRBD1. Per germline, CDR1 SGHVS and CDR2 FQNEAQ. With V trimmed by 5 bases and J by 3 bases, 8 bases remained unmatched. The CDR3 has 16 amino acids. CDR3 sequence reads: CASSQRTGGPKETQYF. DNA for the CDR3: TGTGCCAGCAGCCAGCGGACAGGGGGCCCCAAAGAGACCCAGTACTTC.

J is TRBJ2-4 and V is TRBV6-5; 10 nucleotides match TRBD2. J was trimmed by 7 bases and V by 2 bases; bases with no gene match: 8. CDR3 length: 16 amino acids. Germline V gene sequence: CDR1 MNHEY, CDR2 SVGAGI. The CDR3: CASSYQGSGGWNIQYF. Written as DNA, the CDR3 is TGTGCCAGCAGTTACCAGGGTAGCGGGGGGTGGAACATTCAGTACTTC.

This chain uses TRBV28 with TRBJ2-7; D tentatively reads TRBD1 or TRBD2 (6 bases each). Germline lookup yields CDR1 MDHEN and CDR2 SYDVKM. V lost 5 bases and J lost 3, with 17 bases in between. This CDR3 region has 15 residues. CDR3: CASSPLDSGYYEQYF. The CDR3 DNA reads TGTGCCAGCAGTCCCCTGGACAGCGGGTACTACGAGCAGTACTTC. The whole variable domain, remainder taken from reference TRBV28 and TRBJ2-7, is DVKVTQSSRYLVKRTGEKVFLECVQDMDHENMFWYRQDPGLGLRLIYFSYDVKMKEKGDIPEGYSVSREKKERFSLILESASTNQTSMYLCASSPLDSGYYEQYFGPGTRLTVT.

The chain combines TRBV6-6 with TRBJ1-2, with TRBD1 as a possible D gene (6 bases). Germline V lookup: CDR1 MNHNY, CDR2 SVGAGI (reference sequence). The CDR3 covers 14 residues. With 2 bases removed from V and 2 bases from J, the gap between germline ends came to 9 bases. The CDR3 is CASSYLDRNYGYTF. The CDR3, as DNA: TGTGCCAGCAGTTACCTGGACAGAAACTATGGCTACACCTTC.

This rearrangement joins TRBV2 to TRBJ2-7; D remains ambiguous. Per germline, CDR1 SNHLY and CDR2 FYNNEI. This CDR3 spans 13 amino acids. V was pared by 8 bases and J by 0 bases, with 11 bases between. CDR3 residues: CASLGRDSYEQYF. In nucleotides, the CDR3 is TGTGCCAGCTTGGGAAGAGACTCCTACGAGCAGTACTTC.

A few counts support this clone. The V gene is TRBV11-1, the J gene TRBJ1-1; the match to TRBD1 covers 7 bases. With V trimmed by 6 bases and J by 4 bases, 8 bases remained unmatched. This CDR3 comprises 14 residues. Germline V gene lookup returns CDR1 SGHAT and CDR2 FQDESV (reference sequence). The CDR3 loop is CASRPRQGRTEAFF. The CDR3 coding sequence is TGTGCCAGCAGACCCAGACAGGGTCGCACTGAAGCTTTCTTT.

The genes are TRBV11-2 and TRBJ1-6, with D perhaps TRBD1 (5 bases). This CDR3 comprises 15 residues. Germline-derived CDR1 and CDR2 are SGHAT and FQNNGV. V was pared by 5 bases and J by 10 bases, with 18 bases between. The CDR3 protein is CASSGRRGVESPLHF. CDR3 DNA: TGTGCCAGCAGCGGCCGCCGGGGGGTTGAGTCACCCCTCCACTTT.

The genes are TRBV19 and TRBJ2-1; 10 bases are shared with TRBD2. This CDR3 is 17 amino acids long. V gave up 4 bases and J gave up 3 bases; unmatched junction bases: 9. CDR1 LNHDA and CDR2 SQIVND come from the germline V gene (reference sequence). CDR3 sequence reads: CASSRGWVAGGYNEQFF. The CDR3 nucleotides read TGTGCCAGTAGTAGGGGATGGGTAGCGGGGGGCTACAATGAGCAGTTCTTC. The variable domain in full, completed from reference TRBV19 and TRBJ2-1, reads DGGITQSPKYLFRKEGQNVTLSCEQNLNHDAMYWYRQDPGQGLRLIYYSQIVNDFQKGDIAEGYSVSREKKESFPLTVTSAQKNPTAFYLCASSRGWVAGGYNEQFFGPGTRLTVL.

The rearrangement uses TRBV10-2 and TRBJ2-7, with 8 bases aligning to TRBD1. The J segment lost 3 bases and the V segment lost 6 bases, leaving 7 bases of the junction unmatched. CDR1 and CDR2 from the germline V gene are WSHSY and SAAADI. The CDR3 runs to 14 residues. CDR3 bases: TGCGCCAGCAGGCGCCAGGGGGCCAGCTACGAGCAGTACTTC. This codes for CASRRQGASYEQYF.

V gene TRBV27 combines with J gene TRBJ1-4; D is perhaps TRBD1 (6 bases). V was pared by 6 bases and J by 5 bases, with 16 bases between. This CDR3 is 15 amino acids long. Germline assignment: CDR1 MNHEY and CDR2 SMNVEV (reference sequence). CDR3 nucleotide sequence: TGTGCCAGCAGGGGAGGGGGGGCCAGGAATGAAAAACTGTTTTTT. It yields the protein CASRGGGARNEKLFF.

The V call is TRBV5-5, the J call TRBJ1-4, with TRBD1 matching 8 bases. Germline loops: CDR1 SGHKS, CDR2 YYEKEE (reference sequence). The CDR3 has 16 amino acids. V lost 0 bases to trimming and J lost 8 bases; unmatched junction nucleotides: 9. CDR3 DNA: TGTGCCAGCAGCTTGGGTCCTCAGGGGGCAGGCGAAAAACTGTTTTTT. This translates into CASSLGPQGAGEKLFF.

The V call is TRBV5-1, the J call TRBJ1-4; D ambiguous. Between the trimmed V and J ends, which lost 0 bases and 0 bases, there was a span of 6 bases. The CDR3 runs to 15 residues. The germline gives CDR1 SGHRS, CDR2 YFSETQ. Here the CDR3 DNA reads TGCGCCAGCAGCTTGGACACTACAACTAATGAAAAACTGTTTTTT. Amino acid sequence: CASSLDTTTNEKLFF.

The chain uses TRBV6-1 and TRBJ1-1; the match to TRBD1 covers 7 bases. This CDR3 contains 14 residues. V shed 8 bases, J shed 3 bases, and the junction held 9 bases outside the gene matches. Germline V CDR1 and CDR2: MNHNS, SASEGT. CDR3 region: CASGGRGQDTEAFF. CDR3 nucleotide sequence: TGTGCCAGCGGAGGGAGGGGGCAAGACACTGAAGCTTTCTTT.